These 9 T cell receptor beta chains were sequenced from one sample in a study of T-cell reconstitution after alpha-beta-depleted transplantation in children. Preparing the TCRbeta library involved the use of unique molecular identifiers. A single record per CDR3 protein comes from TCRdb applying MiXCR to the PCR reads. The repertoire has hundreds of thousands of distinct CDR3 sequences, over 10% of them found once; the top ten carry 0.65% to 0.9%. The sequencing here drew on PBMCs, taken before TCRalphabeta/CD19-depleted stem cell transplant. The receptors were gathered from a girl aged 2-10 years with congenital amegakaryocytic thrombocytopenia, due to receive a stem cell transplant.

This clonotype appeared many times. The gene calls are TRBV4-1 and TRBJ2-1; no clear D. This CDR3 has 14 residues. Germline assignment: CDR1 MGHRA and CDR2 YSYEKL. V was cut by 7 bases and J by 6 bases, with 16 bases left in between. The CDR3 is CASMGALSGNEQFF. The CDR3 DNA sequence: TGCGCCAGCATGGGTGCTTTGTCGGGCAATGAGCAGTTCTTC.

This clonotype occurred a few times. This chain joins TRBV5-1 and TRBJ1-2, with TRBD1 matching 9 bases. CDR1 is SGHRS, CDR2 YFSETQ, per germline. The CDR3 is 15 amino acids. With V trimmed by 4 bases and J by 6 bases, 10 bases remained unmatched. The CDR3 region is CASSLLDRGWDGYTF. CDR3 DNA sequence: TGCGCCAGCAGCCTCCTGGACAGGGGATGGGATGGCTACACCTTC.

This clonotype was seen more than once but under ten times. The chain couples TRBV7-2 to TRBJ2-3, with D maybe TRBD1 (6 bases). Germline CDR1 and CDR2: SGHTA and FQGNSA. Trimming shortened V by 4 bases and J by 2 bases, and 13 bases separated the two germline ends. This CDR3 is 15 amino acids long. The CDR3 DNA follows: TGTGCCAGCAGCTCCCAGGGGTTCCTCACAGATACGCAGTATTTT. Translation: CASSSQGFLTDTQYF.

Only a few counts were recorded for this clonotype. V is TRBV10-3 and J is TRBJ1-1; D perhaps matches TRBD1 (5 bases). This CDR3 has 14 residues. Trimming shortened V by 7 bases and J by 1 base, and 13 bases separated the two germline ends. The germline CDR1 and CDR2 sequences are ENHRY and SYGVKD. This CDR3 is CAINPGTGNTEAFF. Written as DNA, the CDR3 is TGTGCCATCAACCCCGGGACGGGGAACACTGAAGCTTTCTTT.

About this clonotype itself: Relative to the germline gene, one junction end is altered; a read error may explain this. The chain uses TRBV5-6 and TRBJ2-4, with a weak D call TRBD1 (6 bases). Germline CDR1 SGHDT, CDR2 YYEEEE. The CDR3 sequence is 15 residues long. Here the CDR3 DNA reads TGTGCCAGCAGCCCGACAGGCCCCTCCAAAAACATTCAGTCCTTC. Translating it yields CASSPTGPSKNIQSF.

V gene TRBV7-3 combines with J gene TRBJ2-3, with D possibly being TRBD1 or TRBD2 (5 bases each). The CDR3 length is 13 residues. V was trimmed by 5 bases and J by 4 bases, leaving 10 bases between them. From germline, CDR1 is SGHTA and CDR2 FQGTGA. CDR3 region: CASSGQGADTQYF. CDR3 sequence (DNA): TGTGCCAGCAGCGGGCAGGGAGCAGATACGCAGTATTTT. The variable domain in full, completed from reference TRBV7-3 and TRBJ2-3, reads GAGVSQTPSNKVTEKGKYVELRCDPISGHTALYWYRQSLGQGPEFLIYFQGTGAADDSGLPNDRFFAVRPEGSVSTLKIQRTERGDSAVYLCASSGQGADTQYFGPGTRLTVL.

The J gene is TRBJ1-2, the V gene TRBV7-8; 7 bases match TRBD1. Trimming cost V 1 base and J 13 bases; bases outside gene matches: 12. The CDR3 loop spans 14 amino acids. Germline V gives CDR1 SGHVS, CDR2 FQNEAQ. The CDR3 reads CASSLGANTGAGTF. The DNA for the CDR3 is TGTGCCAGCAGCTTAGGGGCTAATACAGGGGCGGGCACCTTC.

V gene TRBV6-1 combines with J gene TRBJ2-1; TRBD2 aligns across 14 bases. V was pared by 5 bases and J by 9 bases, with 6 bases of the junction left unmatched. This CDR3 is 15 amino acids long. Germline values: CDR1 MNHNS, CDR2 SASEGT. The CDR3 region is CASSPTGTSGSEQFF. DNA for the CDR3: TGTGCCAGCAGTCCAACCGGGACTAGCGGGAGTGAGCAGTTCTTC.

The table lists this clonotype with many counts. CDR3 nucleotides: TGCAGTGCTCCGCACCCAGGGGGCATGAACACTGAAGCTTTCTTT. Translation gives CSAPHPGGMNTEAFF. This sequence joins TRBV20-1 and TRBJ1-1, with 8 bases that match TRBD1. The junction had 8 bases not matched to a gene; V was cut back by 5 bases and J by 0 bases. This CDR3 region has 15 residues. The germline CDR1 and CDR2 sequences are DFQATT and SNEGSKA (reference sequence).